The following is a T cell receptor (beta chain) sequence with its context. Its antigen is as yet unknown. Amplification by 5'RACE using constant-segment primers produced TCR alpha and TCR beta cDNA libraries that carried sample barcodes and UMIs. MiXCR, run by TCRdb on the 5' RACE reads, gives a single entry per CDR3 protein. The sample holds around 160,000 distinct CDR3 sequences; more than 9% are singletons and the top ten take approximately 3.8%. The record originates from a study of T-cell memory formation after mild COVID-19. General study points: Balance between CD4 and CD8 was seen in clones contracting day 15 to 85, and a CD4+ lean was seen in later expanders.

The CDR3 totals 14 residues. V dropped 2 bases and J dropped 10 bases, with 13 bases sitting between them. Germline V gene data show CDR1 as SGHDT and CDR2 as YYEEEE. The sequenced sample consisted of PBMCs or a T cell subset sorted from them (not recorded which). The sequence came from a young man who had mild COVID-19 (a few samples of this study predate the infection). Cell type and time point are not known. The chain is built from TRBV5-6 and TRBJ1-6; D is ambiguous. The CDR3 nucleotides are TGTGCCAGCAGCTTTTTGGATTCTGGATCACCCCTCCACTTT. This sequence encodes CASSFLDSGSPLHF.